The 22 T cell receptor beta chains below come from one sample, sequenced in a study of post-analysis software for immune sequencing data. Study-level points and caveats: Among roughly 5 TRBV segments more frequent in patients than controls were TRBV5-6, TRBV5-1 and TRBV20-1.

No antigen has been assigned to these receptors. Built from TCR beta cDNA, the libraries had unique molecular identifiers in them. Each CDR3 protein is one row after TCRdb ran MiXCR on the PCR reads. The sample lists roughly 730,000 distinct CDR3 sequences, less than 35% seen once, with approximately 0.6% in the top ten. Sequences were obtained from blood. These TCRs come from a girl aged 5-17 years with multiple sclerosis.

This clonotype was detected once. The gene calls are TRBV29-1 and TRBJ2-1, with 8 bases that match TRBD2. There are 15 residues in the CDR3. Per germline, CDR1 SQVTM and CDR2 ANQGSEA. V gave up 7 bases and J gave up 5 bases; unmatched junction bases: 13. This CDR3 reads CSALGAGGSNNEQFF. Written as DNA, the CDR3 is TGCAGCGCCCTGGGGGCGGGGGGTAGCAACAATGAGCAGTTCTTC.

The chain employs TRBV10-3 and TRBJ2-4; D is unresolved. Per germline, CDR1 ENHRY and CDR2 SYGVKD. V was clipped by 3 bases and J by 0 bases, with 9 bases between them. The CDR3 has 15 amino acids. CDR3 coding DNA: TGTGCCATCAGTGAAGATCTTCTAGCCAAAAACATTCAGTACTTC. This gives the protein CAISEDLLAKNIQYF.

The chain uses TRBV12-3 or TRBV12-4 and TRBJ1-4; no reliable D call. The CDR3 has 14 amino acids. The V and J ends lost 0 bases and 7 bases respectively, with 9 bases between them. This CDR3 reads CASSLAPQREKLFF. CDR3 nucleotides: TGTGCCAGCAGTTTAGCCCCTCAGCGTGAAAAACTGTTTTTT.

About this clonotype: This sequence may be a read error, since a much larger clone differs from it by one base. The chain joins TRBV29-1 to TRBJ2-1, with 11 nucleotides matching TRBD2. The CDR3 contains 14 residues. CDR1 SQVTM and CDR2 ANQGSEA come from the germline V gene. CDR3 sequence reads: CSIDSSGRAGEQFF. In DNA form, the CDR3 reads TGCAGCATTGACAGTAGCGGGAGGGCGGGTGAGCAGTTCTTC.

The chain carries TRBV29-1 and TRBJ1-4; D remains unclear. Germline CDR1 SQVTM, CDR2 ANQGSEA. This CDR3 contains 13 residues. V was shortened by 7 bases and J by 3 bases, with 12 bases between the two germline ends. DNA of the CDR3: TGCAGCGGTCGAGCGAGTTCTAATGAAAAACTGTTTTTT. This translates into CSGRASSNEKLFF.

The CDR3 region is CSARGPLKTGELFF. For the CDR3, the DNA is TGCAGTGCTAGAGGTCCCCTGAAAACCGGGGAGCTGTTTTTT. This chain joins TRBV20-1 and TRBJ2-2; D is unresolved. The germline V gene has CDR1 DFQATT and CDR2 SNEGSKA (reference sequence). CDR3 size: 14 residues. The V end was cut by 1 base, the J end by 5 bases, with 11 bases between.

CDR3 in DNA: TGTGCCAGTAGTTCAGGTCCAAGAAAGCAACAGTTCTTC. It encodes CASSSGPRKQQFF. This sequence joins TRBV19 and TRBJ2-1; D unresolved. V was clipped by 5 bases and J by 13 bases, with 18 bases between them. Germline CDR1 LNHDA, CDR2 SQIVND (reference sequence). The CDR3 runs 13 residues.

With respect to this clonotype: A junction end diverges from the germline sequence, so it may reflect a read error. V is TRBV6-2 or TRBV6-3 and J is TRBJ2-7; 10 positions match TRBD2. Per germline, CDR1 MNHEY and CDR2 SVGEGT. This CDR3 comprises 17 residues. The CDR3 bases are TGTGCCGGCAGCGGCCCGGGACTAGCGCCTAGCTCCTACGAGCAGTACTTC. Translated, it gives CAGSGPGLAPSSYEQYF.

The J gene is TRBJ1-2, the V gene TRBV12-3 or TRBV12-4; D is unresolved. The V end lost 4 bases, the J end lost 1 base, and 7 bases lay between the germline ends. The CDR3 runs to 13 residues. Here the CDR3 DNA reads TGTGCCAGCAGTTCGAACAGTAACTATGGCTACACCTTC. Its protein is CASSSNSNYGYTF.

The chain couples TRBV4-3 to TRBJ2-3; 7 nucleotides agree with TRBD2. The CDR3 has 15 amino acids. Germline V gene sequence: CDR1 LGHNA, CDR2 YSLEER. The junction had 4 bases not matched to a gene; V was cut back by 0 bases and J by 4 bases. For the CDR3, the DNA is TGCGCCAGCAGCCAAGAGGGCGGGAGAGCAGATACGCAGTATTTT. Its translation: CASSQEGGRADTQYF.

Here the CDR3 DNA reads TGCGCCAGCAGTGCCGGGACACTAGCCAAAAACATTCAGTACTTC. Its protein product is CASSAGTLAKNIQYF. The chain combines TRBV10-1 with TRBJ2-4; a possible D gene is TRBD1 (6 bases). Germline CDR1 WNHNN, CDR2 SYGVQD (reference sequence). Trimming removed 4 bases from V and 0 bases from J, with 10 bases in between. This CDR3 spans 15 amino acids.

J is TRBJ2-1 and V is TRBV28; no clear D gene. The V and J ends lost 3 bases and 15 bases respectively, with 15 bases between them. The CDR3 totals 12 residues. Per germline, CDR1 MDHEN and CDR2 SYDVKM. Here the CDR3 DNA reads TGTGCCAGCAGTTTCGGACGGCACGTGGGGTTCTTC. It translates to CASSFGRHVGFF.

This clonotype turned up a few times. The rearrangement joins TRBV5-5 to TRBJ2-3; tentatively, D is TRBD1 or TRBD2 (5 bases each). CDR1 and CDR2 from the germline V gene are SGHKS and YYEKEE (reference sequence). This CDR3 region has 16 residues. The V end was cut by 0 bases, the J end by 4 bases, with 15 bases between. The CDR3, as DNA: TGTGCCAGCAGCTTGGAAGGTTCCATGGGGGCAGATACGCAGTATTTT. Translated, it gives CASSLEGSMGADTQYF.

This clonotype was observed a handful of times. This rearrangement joins TRBV5-4 to TRBJ2-1; the match to TRBD2 covers 9 bases. The junction had 11 bases not matched to a gene; V was cut back by 4 bases and J by 6 bases. The length of the CDR3 is 16 residues. The V gene's germline CDR1 is SGHNT and CDR2 YYREEE (reference sequence). CDR3 coding DNA: TGTGCCAGCAGCCAGACGGCGGGAGGGCCGAGCAATGAGCAGTTCTTC. Its protein is CASSQTAGGPSNEQFF.

The V gene is TRBV20-1, the J gene TRBJ1-5; D unresolved. The V end was cut by 2 bases, the J end by 3 bases, with 5 bases between. Germline lookup yields CDR1 DFQATT and CDR2 SNEGSKA (reference sequence). The CDR3 is made up of 12 amino acids. The DNA of the CDR3 is TGCAGTGCTAGACCGACCAATCAGCCCCAGCATTTT. Translating gives CSARPTNQPQHF.

This clonotype has at least ten counts. J is TRBJ1-2 and V is TRBV29-1, with D unresolved. Deletions cut 2 bases from V and 5 bases from J, with 12 bases between. Per germline, CDR1 SQVTM and CDR2 ANQGSEA. The CDR3 runs 13 residues. Here the CDR3 DNA reads TGCAGCGTTGAAATCGGAGGGCGGTATGGCTACACCTTC. Translating gives CSVEIGGRYGYTF.

This clonotype has a handful of counts. This chain links TRBV27 with TRBJ2-5; the D gene could be TRBD1 or TRBD2 (5 bases each). The CDR3 totals 18 residues. CDR1 is MNHEY, CDR2 SMNVEV, per germline (reference sequence). Trimming removed 7 bases at V and 6 bases at J, with 30 bases between. The CDR3 spells CASNTNRGRSPREKTQYF. As DNA, the CDR3 is TGTGCCAGCAACACTAATCGGGGACGCTCCCCACGAGAAAAGACCCAGTACTTC.

The rearrangement uses TRBV10-3 and TRBJ1-2; D is uncertain. Looked up from germline, CDR1 is ENHRY and CDR2 is SYGVKD. The germline V and J ends were trimmed by 4 bases and 6 bases, with 6 bases remaining between them. This CDR3 has 11 residues. In DNA, the CDR3 is TGTGCCATCAGTGGAGGGAATGGCTACACCTTC. The encoded protein is CAISGGNGYTF.

CDR3 in amino acids: CATIGARNTGELFF. The CDR3 DNA reads as TGTGCCACCATTGGCGCACGAAACACCGGGGAGCTGTTTTTT. The V gene is TRBV15, the J gene TRBJ2-2, with D unresolved. Trimming took off 7 bases at V and 2 bases at J, with 11 bases between the two ends. Germline CDR1 LNHNV, CDR2 YYDKDF (reference sequence). This CDR3 is 14 amino acids long.

The V gene is TRBV7-2, the J gene TRBJ2-1, with TRBD2 matching 13 bases. The junction had 6 bases not matched to a gene; V was cut back by 6 bases and J by 10 bases. Germline V gene sequence: CDR1 SGHTA, CDR2 FQGNSA. CDR3 length: 14 amino acids. The CDR3 loop is CASRAGLAGNEQFF. The CDR3 region has the DNA TGTGCCAGCAGAGCGGGACTAGCGGGAAACGAGCAGTTCTTC.

As regards this clonotype: An end of the junction differs from the germline gene, which may be a read error. The chain links TRBV10-3 to TRBJ2-3, with TRBD2 identical over 13 bases. The CDR3 runs to 16 residues. From germline, CDR1 is ENHRY and CDR2 SYGVKD. The CDR3 nucleotides read TGTGTCATCGGGGGACGACTAGCGGGGGGTGAGGCTACGCAGTATTTT. This gives the protein CVIGGRLAGGEATQYF.

About this clonotype: Mismatch with germline at one junction end may stem from a read error. This chain links TRBV6-5 with TRBJ2-7; 8 nucleotides align to TRBD1. CDR1 is MNHEY and CDR2 is SVGAGI in the germline V gene. The length of the CDR3 is 14 residues. CDR3 region: CANSYSGTGYEQYF. The CDR3 nucleotides are TGTGCCAACAGTTACTCGGGGACAGGCTACGAGCAGTACTTC.